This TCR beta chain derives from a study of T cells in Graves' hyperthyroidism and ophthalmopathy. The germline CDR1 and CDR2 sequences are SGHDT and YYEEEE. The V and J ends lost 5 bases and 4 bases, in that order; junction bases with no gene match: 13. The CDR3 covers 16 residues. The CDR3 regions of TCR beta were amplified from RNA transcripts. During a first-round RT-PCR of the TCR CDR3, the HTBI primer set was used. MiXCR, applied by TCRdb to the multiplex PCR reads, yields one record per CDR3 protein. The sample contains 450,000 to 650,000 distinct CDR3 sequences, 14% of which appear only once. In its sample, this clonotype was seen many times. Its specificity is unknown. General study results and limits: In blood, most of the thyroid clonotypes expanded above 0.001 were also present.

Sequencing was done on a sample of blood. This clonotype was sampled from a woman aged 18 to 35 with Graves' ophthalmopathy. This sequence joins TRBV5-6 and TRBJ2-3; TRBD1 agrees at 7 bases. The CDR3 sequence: CASRLVGRGSADTQYF. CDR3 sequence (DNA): TGTGCCAGCAGGCTGGTGGGCAGGGGGAGCGCAGATACGCAGTATTTT.